This TCR beta chain comes out of a study of long-term antiretroviral therapy in people with HIV. Points from the study as a whole: Those clones which expanded before ART made up the dominant part of the repertoire at all time points.

Germline V gives CDR1 MGHDK, CDR2 SYGVNS. This CDR3 has 12 amino acids. V was trimmed by 4 bases and J by 4 bases, leaving 8 bases between them. The assay, immunoSEQ v3.0, was run at survey level. What sequencing targeted per sample was roughly 40,000-50,000 T-cell genomes. TCRdb keeps only in-frame clones here, not all; method: immunoSEQ multiplex PCR. The table records 18,000 or so clones, 91% of them present only once. Comments on this clone: What it recognizes is unknown.

The sequencing used unsorted PBMCs, collected 3 years after starting antiretroviral therapy. This TCR came from a man aged 50-60 years with HIV. The chain employs TRBV25-1 and TRBJ2-7; D call uncertain. CDR3 loop: CASSVNAYEQYF. Written as DNA, the CDR3 is TGTGCCAGCAGTGTGAACGCATACGAGCAGTACTTC.